The T cell receptor (beta chain) under discussion was sequenced for a study of blood T cell repertoires in COVID-19. The CDR3 extends over 15 amino acids. The germline gives CDR1 LGHDT, CDR2 YNNKEL (reference sequence). Trimming removed 0 bases at V and 8 bases at J, with 11 bases between. This clone was recorded a few times. Followed longitudinally, the Seattle patients had been enrolled during active infection. Using immunoSEQ multiplex PCR, the repertoire was profiled, and TCRdb retains in-frame clones only, with some absent. The sample lists about 210,000 clones, 65% to 90% occurring once. The sequence came from a woman between 65 and 79 years old with COVID-19, enrolled during active disease. The sequenced material came from peripheral blood. The chain couples TRBV3-1 (or the pseudogene TRBV3-2) to TRBJ1-6, with TRBD1 as a possible D gene (5 bases). CDR3 sequence reads: CASSQETGIDSPLHF. CDR3 nucleotides: TGTGCCAGCAGCCAAGAAACAGGAATCGATTCACCCCTCCACTTT.